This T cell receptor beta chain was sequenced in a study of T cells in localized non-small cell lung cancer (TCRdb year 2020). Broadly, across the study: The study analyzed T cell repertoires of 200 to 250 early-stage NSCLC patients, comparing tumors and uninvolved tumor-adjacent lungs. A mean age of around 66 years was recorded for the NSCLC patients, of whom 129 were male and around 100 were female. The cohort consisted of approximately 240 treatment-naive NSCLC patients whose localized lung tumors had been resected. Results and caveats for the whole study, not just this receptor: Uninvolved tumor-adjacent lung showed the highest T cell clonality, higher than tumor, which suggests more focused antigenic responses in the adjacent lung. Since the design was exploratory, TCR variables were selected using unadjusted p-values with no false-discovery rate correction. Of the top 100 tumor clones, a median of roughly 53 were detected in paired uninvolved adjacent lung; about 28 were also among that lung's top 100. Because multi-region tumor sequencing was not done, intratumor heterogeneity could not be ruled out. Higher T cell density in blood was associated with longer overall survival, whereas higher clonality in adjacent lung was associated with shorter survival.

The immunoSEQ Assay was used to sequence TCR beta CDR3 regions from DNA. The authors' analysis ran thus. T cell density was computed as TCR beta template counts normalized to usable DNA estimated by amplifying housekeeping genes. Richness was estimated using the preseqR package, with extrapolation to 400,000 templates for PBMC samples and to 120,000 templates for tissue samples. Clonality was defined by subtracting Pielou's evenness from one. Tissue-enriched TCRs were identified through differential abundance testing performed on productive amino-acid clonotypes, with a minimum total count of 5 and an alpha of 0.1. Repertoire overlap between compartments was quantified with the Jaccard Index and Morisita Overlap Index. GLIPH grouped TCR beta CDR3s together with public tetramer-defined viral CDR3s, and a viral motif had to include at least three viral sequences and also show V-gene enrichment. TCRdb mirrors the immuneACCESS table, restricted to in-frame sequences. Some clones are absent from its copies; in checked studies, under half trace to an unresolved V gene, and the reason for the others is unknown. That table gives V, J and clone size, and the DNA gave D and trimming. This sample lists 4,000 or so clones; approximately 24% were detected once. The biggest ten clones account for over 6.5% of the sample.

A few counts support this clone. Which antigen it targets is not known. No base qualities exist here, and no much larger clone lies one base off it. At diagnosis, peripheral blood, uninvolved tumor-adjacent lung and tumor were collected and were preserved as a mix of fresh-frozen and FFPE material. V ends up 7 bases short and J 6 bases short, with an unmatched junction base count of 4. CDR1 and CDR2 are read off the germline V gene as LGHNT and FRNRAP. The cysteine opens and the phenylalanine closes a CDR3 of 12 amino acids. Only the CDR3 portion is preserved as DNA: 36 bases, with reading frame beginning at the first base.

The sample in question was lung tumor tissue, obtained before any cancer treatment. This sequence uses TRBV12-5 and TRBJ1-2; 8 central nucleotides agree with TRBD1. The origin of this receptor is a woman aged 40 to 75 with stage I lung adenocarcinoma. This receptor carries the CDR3 CASAGTGHGYTF. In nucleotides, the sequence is TGTGCTAGTGCCGGGACAGGTCATGGCTACACCTTC.